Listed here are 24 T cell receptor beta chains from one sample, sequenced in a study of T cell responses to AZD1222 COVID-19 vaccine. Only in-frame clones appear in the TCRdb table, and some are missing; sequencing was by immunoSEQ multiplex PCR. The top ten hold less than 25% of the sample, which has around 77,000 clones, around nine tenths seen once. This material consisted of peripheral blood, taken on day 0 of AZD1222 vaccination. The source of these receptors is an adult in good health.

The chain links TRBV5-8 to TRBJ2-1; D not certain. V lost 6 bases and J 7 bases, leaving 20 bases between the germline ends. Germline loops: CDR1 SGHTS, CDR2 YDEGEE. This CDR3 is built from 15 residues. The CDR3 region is CASTITRLPANEQFF. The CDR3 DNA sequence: TGTGCCAGCACCATAACGAGGCTCCCCGCTAATGAGCAGTTCTTC.

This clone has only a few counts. The CDR3 reads CSGATQGDTEAFF. The CDR3 bases are TGCAGCGGTGCAACACAGGGAGACACTGAAGCTTTCTTT. The J gene is TRBJ1-1, the V gene TRBV29-1; tentative D call: TRBD1 (6 bases). CDR3 length: 13 residues. Trimming removed 7 bases at V and 3 bases at J, with 15 bases between. Germline CDR1 is SQVTM and CDR2 is ANQGSEA.

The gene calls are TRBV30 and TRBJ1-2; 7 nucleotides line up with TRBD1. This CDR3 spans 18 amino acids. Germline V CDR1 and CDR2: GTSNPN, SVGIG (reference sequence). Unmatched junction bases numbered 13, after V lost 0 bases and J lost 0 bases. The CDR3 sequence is CAWSVNDRDPSTNYGYTF. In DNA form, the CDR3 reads TGTGCCTGGAGTGTAAACGACAGGGACCCTTCTACTAACTATGGCTACACCTTC. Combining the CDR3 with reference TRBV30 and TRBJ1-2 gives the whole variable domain SQTIHQWPATLVQPVGSPLSLECTVEGTSNPNLYWYRQAAGRGLQLLFYSVGIGQISSEVPQNLSASRPQDRQFILSSKKLLLSDSGFYLCAWSVNDRDPSTNYGYTFGSGTRLTVV.

For the CDR3, the DNA is TGTGCCAGCAGTAGGCACCGTCAAGAGACCCAGTACTTC. Residues: CASSRHRQETQYF. J is TRBJ2-5 and V is TRBV6-5; D unresolved. CDR3 size: 13 residues. Germline V CDR1 and CDR2: MNHEY, SVGAGI. Trimming shortened V by 5 bases and J by 2 bases, and 9 bases separated the two germline ends.

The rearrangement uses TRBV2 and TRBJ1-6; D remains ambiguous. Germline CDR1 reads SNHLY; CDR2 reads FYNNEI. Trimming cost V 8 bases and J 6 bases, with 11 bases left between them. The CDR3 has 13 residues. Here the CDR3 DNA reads TGTGCCAGCGGCGGCCAATCTAATTCACCCCTCCACTTT. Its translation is CASGGQSNSPLHF.

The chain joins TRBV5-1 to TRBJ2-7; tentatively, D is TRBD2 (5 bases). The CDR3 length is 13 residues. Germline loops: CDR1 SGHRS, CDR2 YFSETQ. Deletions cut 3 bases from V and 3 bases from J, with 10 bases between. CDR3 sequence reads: CASSSEASYEQYF. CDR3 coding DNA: TGCGCCAGCAGCTCGGAGGCGAGCTACGAGCAGTACTTC.

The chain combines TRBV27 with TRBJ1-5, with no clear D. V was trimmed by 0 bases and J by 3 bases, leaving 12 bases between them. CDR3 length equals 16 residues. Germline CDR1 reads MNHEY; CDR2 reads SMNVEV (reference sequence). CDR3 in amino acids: CASSLSVGGNNQPQHF. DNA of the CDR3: TGTGCCAGCAGTTTATCGGTCGGAGGGAACAATCAGCCCCAGCATTTT.

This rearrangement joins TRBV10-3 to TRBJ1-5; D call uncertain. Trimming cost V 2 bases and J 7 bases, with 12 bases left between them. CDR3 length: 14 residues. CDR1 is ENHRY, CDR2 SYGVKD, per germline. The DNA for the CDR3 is TGTGCCATCAGTGAGACGCGGACGGAGCAGCCCCAGCATTTT. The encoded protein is CAISETRTEQPQHF.

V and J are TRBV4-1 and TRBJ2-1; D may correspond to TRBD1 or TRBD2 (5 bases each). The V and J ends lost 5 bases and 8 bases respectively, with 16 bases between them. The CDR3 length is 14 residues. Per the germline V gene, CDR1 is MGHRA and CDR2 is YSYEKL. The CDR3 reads CASSAPRGADEQFF. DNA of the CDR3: TGCGCCAGCAGCGCCCCCCGAGGGGCCGATGAGCAGTTCTTC.

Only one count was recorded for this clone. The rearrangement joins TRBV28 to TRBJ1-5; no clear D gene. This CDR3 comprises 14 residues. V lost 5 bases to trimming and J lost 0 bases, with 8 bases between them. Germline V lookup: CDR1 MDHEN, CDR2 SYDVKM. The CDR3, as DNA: TGTGCCAGCAGTCCAACCTATAGCAATCAGCCCCAGCATTTT. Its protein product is CASSPTYSNQPQHF.

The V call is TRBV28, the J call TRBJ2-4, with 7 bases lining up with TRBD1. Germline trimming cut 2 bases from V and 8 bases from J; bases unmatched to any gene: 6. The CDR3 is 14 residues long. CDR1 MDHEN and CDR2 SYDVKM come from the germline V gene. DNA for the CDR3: TGTGCCAGCAGTTTAGCAGGGGGTAAGGACATTCAGTACTTC. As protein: CASSLAGGKDIQYF.

In nucleotides, the CDR3 is TGTGCCAGCAGCTTACCAATATTACAGGGCACTGAAGCTTTCTTT. Encoded protein: CASSLPILQGTEAFF. V gene TRBV7-2 combines with J gene TRBJ1-1; perhaps TRBD1 as D (6 bases). Germline V gives CDR1 SGHTA, CDR2 FQGNSA. The CDR3 totals 15 residues. Trimming removed 2 bases at V and 4 bases at J, with 14 bases between.

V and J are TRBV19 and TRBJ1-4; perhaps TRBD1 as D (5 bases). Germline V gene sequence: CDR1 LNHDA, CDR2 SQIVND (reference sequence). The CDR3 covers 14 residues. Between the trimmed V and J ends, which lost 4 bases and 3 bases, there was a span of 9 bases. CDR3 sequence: CASSTDRPNEKLFF. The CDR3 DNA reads TGTGCCAGTAGTACCGACAGACCTAATGAAAAACTGTTTTTT.

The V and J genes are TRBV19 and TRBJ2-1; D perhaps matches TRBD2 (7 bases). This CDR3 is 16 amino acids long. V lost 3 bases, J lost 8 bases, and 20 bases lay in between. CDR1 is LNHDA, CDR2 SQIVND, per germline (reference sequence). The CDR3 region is CASSMTGGGAWDEQFF. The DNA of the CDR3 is TGTGCCAGTAGTATGACCGGAGGGGGGGCCTGGGATGAGCAGTTCTTC.

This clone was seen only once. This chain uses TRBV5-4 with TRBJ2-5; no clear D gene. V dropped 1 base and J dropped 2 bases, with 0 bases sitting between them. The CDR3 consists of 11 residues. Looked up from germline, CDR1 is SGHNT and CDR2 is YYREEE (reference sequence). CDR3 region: CASSLQETQYF. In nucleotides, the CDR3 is TGTGCCAGCAGCTTGCAAGAGACCCAGTACTTC.

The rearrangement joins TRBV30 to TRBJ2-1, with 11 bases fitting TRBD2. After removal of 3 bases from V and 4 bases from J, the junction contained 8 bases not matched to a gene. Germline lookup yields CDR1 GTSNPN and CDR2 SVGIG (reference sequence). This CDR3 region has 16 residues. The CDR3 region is CAWRGPGLADYNEQFF. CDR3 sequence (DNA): TGTGCCTGGAGGGGACCGGGACTAGCGGATTACAATGAGCAGTTCTTC. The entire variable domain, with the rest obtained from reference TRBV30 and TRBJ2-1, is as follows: SQTIHQWPATLVQPVGSPLSLECTVEGTSNPNLYWYRQAAGRGLQLLFYSVGIGQISSEVPQNLSASRPQDRQFILSSKKLLLSDSGFYLCAWRGPGLADYNEQFFGPGTRLTVL.

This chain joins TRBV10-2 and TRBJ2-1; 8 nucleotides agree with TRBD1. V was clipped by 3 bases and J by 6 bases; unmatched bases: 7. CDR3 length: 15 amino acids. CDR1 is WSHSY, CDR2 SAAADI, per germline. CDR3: CASSEWDRSVNEQFF. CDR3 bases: TGCGCCAGCAGTGAATGGGACAGGTCGGTCAATGAGCAGTTCTTC.

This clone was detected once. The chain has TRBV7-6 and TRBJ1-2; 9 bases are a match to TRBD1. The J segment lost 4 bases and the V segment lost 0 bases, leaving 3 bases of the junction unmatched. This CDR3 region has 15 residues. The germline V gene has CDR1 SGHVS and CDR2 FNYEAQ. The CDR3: CASSLAQGASYGYTF. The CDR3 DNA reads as TGTGCCAGCAGCTTAGCACAGGGGGCGAGCTATGGCTACACCTTC.

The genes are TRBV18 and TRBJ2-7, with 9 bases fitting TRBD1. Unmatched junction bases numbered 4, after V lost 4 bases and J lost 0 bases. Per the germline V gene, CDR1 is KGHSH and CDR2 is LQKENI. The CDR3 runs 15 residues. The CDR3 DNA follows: TGTGCCAGCTCACGGGGACAGGGCCCCTCCTACGAGCAGTACTTC. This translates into CASSRGQGPSYEQYF.

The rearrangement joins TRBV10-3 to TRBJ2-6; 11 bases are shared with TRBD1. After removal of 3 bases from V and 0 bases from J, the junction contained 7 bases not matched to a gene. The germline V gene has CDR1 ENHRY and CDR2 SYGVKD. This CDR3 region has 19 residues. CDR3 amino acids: CAISESGQGGPSGANVLTF. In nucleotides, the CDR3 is TGTGCCATCAGTGAATCGGGACAGGGGGGACCCTCTGGGGCCAACGTCCTGACTTTC.

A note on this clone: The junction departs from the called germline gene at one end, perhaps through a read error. The CDR3 bases are TGTGCTAGCAGCTTGACACCGACTAGCACAGATACGCAGTATTTT. This gives the protein CASSLTPTSTDTQYF. The chain has TRBV7-7 and TRBJ2-3; unclear D gene. Germline values: CDR1 SSHAT, CDR2 FNYEAQ (reference sequence). The CDR3 has 15 residues. Full variable domain (missing parts from reference TRBV7-7 and TRBJ2-3): GAGVSQSPRYKVTKRGQDVTLRCDPISSHATLYWYQQALGQGPEFLTYFNYEAQPDKSGLPSDRFSAERPEGSISTLTIQRTEQRDSAMYRCASSLTPTSTDTQYFGPGTRLTVL.

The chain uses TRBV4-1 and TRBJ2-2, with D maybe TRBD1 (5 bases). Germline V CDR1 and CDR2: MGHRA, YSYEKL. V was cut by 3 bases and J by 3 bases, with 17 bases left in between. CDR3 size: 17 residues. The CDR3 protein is CASSQRPQGIHTGELFF. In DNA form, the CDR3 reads TGCGCCAGCAGCCAGCGACCTCAGGGAATTCACACCGGGGAGCTGTTTTTT.

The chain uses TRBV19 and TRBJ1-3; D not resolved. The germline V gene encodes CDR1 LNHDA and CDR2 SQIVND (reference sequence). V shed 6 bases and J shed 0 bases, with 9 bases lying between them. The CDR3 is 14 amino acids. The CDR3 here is CASRDFYSGNTIYF. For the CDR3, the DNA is TGTGCCAGTAGGGATTTCTACTCTGGAAACACCATATATTTT.

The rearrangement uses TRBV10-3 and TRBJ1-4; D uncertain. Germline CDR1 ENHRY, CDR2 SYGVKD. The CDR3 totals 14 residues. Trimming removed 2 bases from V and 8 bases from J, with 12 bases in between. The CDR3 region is CAISEIMGGEKLFF. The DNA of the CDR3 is TGTGCCATCAGTGAGATTATGGGAGGAGAAAAACTGTTTTTT.